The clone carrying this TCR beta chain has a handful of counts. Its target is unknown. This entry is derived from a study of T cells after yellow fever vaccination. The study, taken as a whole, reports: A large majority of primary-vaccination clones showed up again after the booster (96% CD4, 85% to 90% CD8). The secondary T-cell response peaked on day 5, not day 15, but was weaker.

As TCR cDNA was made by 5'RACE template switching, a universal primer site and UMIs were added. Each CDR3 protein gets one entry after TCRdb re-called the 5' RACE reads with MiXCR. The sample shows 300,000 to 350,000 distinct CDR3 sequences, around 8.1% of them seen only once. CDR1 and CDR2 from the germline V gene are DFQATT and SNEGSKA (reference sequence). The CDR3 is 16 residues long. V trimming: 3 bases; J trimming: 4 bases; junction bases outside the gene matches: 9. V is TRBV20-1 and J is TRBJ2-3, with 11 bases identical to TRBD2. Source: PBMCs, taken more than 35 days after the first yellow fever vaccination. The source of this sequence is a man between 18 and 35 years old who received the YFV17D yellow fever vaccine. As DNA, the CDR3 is TGCAGTGCTAGTTTAATAGCGGGGGGGAGCTCAGATACGCAGTATTTT. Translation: CSASLIAGGSSDTQYF.